This is a list of T cell receptor beta chains from one sample in a study of PD-L1 blockade in urothelial cancer. Measured with immunoSEQ multiplex PCR; TCRdb has only the in-frame clones, and not every one. The sample lists about 45,000 clones, 88% occurring once. The material sequenced was PBMCs, taken around atezolizumab (anti-PD-L1) treatment. These receptors were collected from a man aged 80 or over with urothelial cancer. Both conserved end residues are part of each CDR3. The D gene is left open where the match is weak. Expanded clones are given a class, and other clones once, few, many or no size at all.

TRBV9	15	.	.	TRBJ2-5	CASSVGGGGQETQYF	TGTGCCAGCAGCGTAGGAGGGGGAGGGCAAGAGACCCAGTACTTC
TRBV9	14	.	few	TRBJ2-3	CASSSRLGADTQYF	TGTGCCAGCAGCTCCCGACTAGGAGCCGATACGCAGTATTTT
TRBV7-2	13	TRBD1	.	TRBJ1-5	CASSGTGGQPQHF	TGTGCCAGCAGCGGGACAGGGGGCCAGCCCCAGCATTTT
TRBV6-5	15	.	.	TRBJ2-1	CASRRGTPTYNEQFF	TGTGCCAGCAGGCGCGGGACCCCCACCTACAATGAGCAGTTCTTC
TRBV7-9	15	TRBD1	once	TRBJ1-2	CASSLDWQGARGYTF	TGTGCCAGCAGCTTAGATTGGCAGGGGGCGCGCGGCTACACCTTC
TRBV11-2	16	.	.	TRBJ1-1	CASSLDRFAKNTEAFF	TGTGCCAGCAGCTTAGATCGTTTTGCTAAGAACACTGAAGCTTTCTTT
TRBV28	16	TRBD2	.	TRBJ2-7	CASSRPTSGRAYEQYF	TGTGCCAGCAGTCGTCCAACTAGCGGGAGGGCCTACGAGCAGTACTTC
TRBV12-5	18	.	.	TRBJ2-2	CASGLSAGRGQNTGELFF	TGTGCTAGTGGTTTGTCCGCCGGCAGGGGCCAAAACACCGGGGAGCTGTTTTTT
TRBV6-6	14	TRBD1	.	TRBJ1-1	CASRPTGGNTEAFF	TGTGCCAGCAGGCCGACAGGGGGGAACACTGAAGCTTTCTTT
TRBV21-1	18	.	.	TRBJ2-5	CASSKVGYFGGRVETQYF	TGTGCCAGCAGCAAAGTTGGGTACTTTGGCGGGAGGGTTGAGACCCAGTACTTC
TRBV7-2	13	TRBD2	.	TRBJ2-1	CASSLIGLAVQFF	TGTGCCAGCAGCTTAATCGGGCTAGCGGTGCAGTTCTTC
TRBV4-2	18	TRBD2	.	TRBJ2-3	CASSQALPGGISTDTQYF	TGTGCCAGCAGCCAAGCTCTCCCGGGAGGGATTAGCACAGATACGCAGTATTTT
TRBV2	14	TRBD1	medium-sized	TRBJ2-2	CASRLDRAAGELFF	TGTGCCAGCAGGCTGGACAGGGCTGCCGGGGAGCTGTTTTTT
TRBV30	15	TRBD1	once	TRBJ1-5	CAWSVTGTGHQPQHF	TGTGCCTGGAGTGTTACCGGGACAGGGCATCAGCCCCAGCATTTT
TRBV5-6	16	TRBD1	.	TRBJ1-2	CASSLVHTGGAYGYTF	TGTGCCAGCAGCTTGGTGCATACAGGGGGCGCTTACGGCTACACCTTC
TRBV5-1	16	.	once	TRBJ1-5	CASTPGGNLSNQPQHF	TGCGCCAGCACTCCAGGCGGGAATCTTAGCAATCAGCCCCAGCATTTT
TRBV29-1	14	TRBD1	.	TRBJ1-1	CSVYTGGQGTEAFF	TGCAGCGTGTACACAGGGGGCCAAGGGACTGAAGCTTTCTTT
TRBV19	16	.	.	TRBJ1-1	CASSIDGRGLNTEAFF	TGTGCCAGTAGTATAGATGGGCGGGGCTTGAACACTGAAGCTTTCTTT
TRBV21-1	16	.	.	TRBJ1-1	CASTQSVVGLNTEAFF	TGTGCCAGCACCCAATCAGTGGTCGGGTTAAACACTGAAGCTTTCTTT
TRBV14	15	TRBD2	.	TRBJ2-7	CASSQALAGGYEQYF	TGTGCCAGCAGCCAAGCCCTAGCGGGAGGGTACGAGCAGTACTTC
TRBV5-1	14	TRBD2	.	TRBJ2-7	CASSAGTRFGEQYF	TGCGCCAGCAGCGCAGGGACTAGGTTCGGCGAGCAGTACTTC
TRBV15	15	.	.	TRBJ1-4	CATSRGSATNEKLFF	TGTGCCACCAGCAGAGGGAGCGCAACTAATGAAAAACTGTTTTTT
TRBV5-1	15	TRBD1	.	TRBJ1-1	CASSLGRTGNTEAFF	TGCGCCAGCAGCTTGGGACGGACAGGCAACACTGAAGCTTTCTTT
TRBV6-1	12	.	.	TRBJ1-2	CASSERIYGYTF	TGTGCCAGCAGTGAGCGGATCTATGGCTACACCTTC
TRBV5-5	16	TRBD1	.	TRBJ2-5	CASSLSLRDRGETQYF	TGTGCCAGCAGCTTGAGCTTGCGGGACAGGGGAGAGACCCAGTACTTC
TRBV7-2	16	.	.	TRBJ2-1	CASSLSASSSYNEQFF	TGTGCCAGCAGCTTAAGCGCCTCCAGCTCCTACAATGAGCAGTTCTTC
TRBV25-1	14	TRBD1	.	TRBJ2-7	CASSVPGQGYEQYF	TGTGCCAGCAGTGTTCCGGGACAGGGCTACGAGCAGTACTTC
TRBV6-7	19	TRBD1	.	TRBJ1-2	CACPEGAGRLVRGGYGYTF	TGTGCCTGTCCGGAGGGGGCGGGTCGCTTAGTGCGGGGAGGCTATGGCTACACCTTC
TRBV7-7	14	.	.	TRBJ2-5	CASSLEPGQETQYF	TGTGCCAGCAGCTTAGAACCGGGGCAAGAGACCCAGTACTTC
TRBV6-5	15	.	.	TRBJ2-7	CASSSRGSRGCEQYF	TGTGCCAGCAGTTCCCGGGGGTCCCGGGGCTGCGAGCAGTACTTC
TRBV7-2	16	TRBD2	once	TRBJ2-3	CASSAQRAGVTDTQYF	TGTGCCAGCAGCGCCCAAAGGGCGGGAGTCACAGATACGCAGTATTTT
TRBV19	14	TRBD1	once	TRBJ1-1	CASSTGTVNTEAFF	TGTGCCAGTAGTACCGGGACAGTGAACACTGAAGCTTTCTTT
TRBV7-9	16	TRBD2	.	TRBJ2-5	CASSSLLAGGQETQYF	TGTGCCAGCAGCTCCCTACTAGCGGGAGGCCAAGAGACCCAGTACTTC
TRBV5-1	16	TRBD2	.	TRBJ2-1	CASSRTASGSHNEQFF	TGCGCCAGCAGCCGAACTGCTAGCGGGAGTCACAATGAGCAGTTCTTC
TRBV5-1	14	TRBD1	.	TRBJ2-1	CASSYGQGTNEQFF	TGCGCCAGCAGCTACGGACAGGGCACCAATGAGCAGTTCTTC
TRBV28	13	.	.	TRBJ2-5	CASSTTGAWTQYF	TGTGCCAGCAGTACGACAGGCGCGTGGACCCAGTACTTC
TRBV5-1	15	TRBD1	once	TRBJ1-4	CASSSTGATNEKLFF	TGCGCCAGCAGCTCGACAGGGGCAACTAATGAAAAACTGTTTTTT
TRBV7-2	15	TRBD2	.	TRBJ2-7	CASSLDPGRSSEQYF	TGTGCCAGCAGCTTAGACCCCGGGAGGAGCAGCGAGCAGTACTTC
TRBV6-1	15	TRBD1	.	TRBJ2-3	CASRAGTGGTDTQYF	TGTGCCAGCAGGGCCGGGACAGGGGGGACAGATACGCAGTATTTT
TRBV11-3	15	TRBD2	once	TRBJ2-1	CASSLGVLAGYEQFF	TGTGCCAGCAGCTTAGGAGTACTAGCGGGATATGAGCAGTTCTTC
TRBV29-1	12	TRBD2	once	TRBJ2-1	CSVTSGSDEQFF	TGCAGCGTAACTAGCGGGAGCGATGAGCAGTTCTTC
TRBV27	15	.	.	TRBJ2-7	CASSLQPNRAYEQYF	TGTGCCAGCAGTTTACAACCAAACCGGGCCTACGAGCAGTACTTC
TRBV6-6	16	.	.	TRBJ1-3	CASSASQVFGGNTIYF	TGTGCCAGCAGTGCCTCACAGGTGTTTGGGGGAAACACCATATATTTT
TRBV5-4	15	TRBD1	.	TRBJ2-7	CASSAGTGVSYEQYF	TGTGCCAGCAGCGCGGGGACAGGGGTTTCCTACGAGCAGTACTTC
TRBV2	14	.	.	TRBJ2-2	CASRRTVNTGELFF	TGTGCCAGCAGGAGGACAGTCAACACCGGGGAGCTGTTTTTT
TRBV7-9	12	.	.	TRBJ2-1	CASSLTSNEQFF	TGTGCCAGCAGCTTAACCAGCAATGAGCAGTTCTTC
TRBV28	14	.	once	TRBJ1-1	CASSLFQGHTEAFF	TGTGCCAGCAGTTTATTCCAGGGCCACACTGAAGCTTTCTTT
TRBV14	14	.	.	TRBJ1-2	CASSQVDIRAGYTF	TGTGCCAGCAGCCAAGTGGACATAAGAGCTGGCTACACCTTC
TRBV5-1	15	TRBD1	.	TRBJ2-1	CASSLEGGANNEQFF	TGCGCCAGCAGCTTGGAAGGGGGCGCGAACAATGAGCAGTTCTTC
TRBV7-2	15	TRBD1	.	TRBJ1-5	CASSTNGQGNQPQHF	TGTGCCAGCAGCACCAATGGACAGGGCAATCAGCCCCAGCATTTT
TRBV18	14	TRBD1	.	TRBJ2-7	CASSPRDRVGEQYF	TGTGCCAGCTCACCTAGGGACAGGGTCGGGGAGCAGTACTTC
TRBV5-8	15	.	.	TRBJ2-1	CASSLEGGRDNEQFF	TGTGCCAGCAGCTTGGAGGGGGGGCGGGACAATGAGCAGTTCTTC
TRBV30	11	.	.	TRBJ1-1	CAGRGETEAFF	TGTGCCGGGCGGGGCGAGACTGAAGCTTTCTTT
TRBV5-1	15	TRBD2	.	TRBJ2-7	CASSLLAGSFYEQYF	TGCGCCAGCAGCCTACTAGCGGGTTCCTTCTACGAGCAGTACTTC
TRBV7-8	17	.	.	TRBJ2-2	CASSSKPGLMNTGELFF	TGTGCCAGCAGCTCCAAGCCGGGACTGATGAACACCGGGGAGCTGTTTTTT
TRBV7-2	15	TRBD1	once	TRBJ1-5	CASSPGQGARQPQHF	TGTGCCAGCAGCCCAGGACAGGGGGCTAGGCAGCCCCAGCATTTT
TRBV7-2	11	.	.	TRBJ1-1	CASSQGTEAFF	TGTGCCAGCAGCCAGGGGACTGAAGCTTTCTTT
TRBV28	14	.	.	TRBJ1-5	CATQGVLGNQPQHF	TGTGCCACCCAGGGTGTCCTGGGCAATCAGCCCCAGCATTTT
TRBV28	14	TRBD1	.	TRBJ2-7	CASSSGQGGYEQYF	TGTGCCAGCAGTTCCGGACAGGGGGGCTACGAGCAGTACTTC